The 10 T cell receptor beta chains reported below all come from one sample, sequenced in a study of graft-versus-host responses after intestinal transplantation (dated by TCRdb to the early 2020s). The label giving this sample's time point can be read as: cells obtained before transplantation from donor or recipient. These receptors' antigens are unknown. The library relied on the immunoSEQ multiplex PCR assay. Not all clones reach the TCRdb copy of this immuneACCESS table, which keeps in-frame sequences only. Checked studies attribute under half of the gap to unresolved V genes and leave the rest unexplained. A total of over 100,000 clones appear in this sample, roughly 93% of them only once. Clones ranked in the top ten supply around 0.12% of the sample. The source material was unstimulated CD4+ T cells sorted from spleen or lymph node cells, sampled before intestinal transplant. Receptor source: a human donor who received an intestinal transplant.

This chain connects TRBV30 to TRBJ1-2; TRBD1 matches 9 bases. The CDR3 contains 14 residues. The J segment lost 5 bases and the V segment lost 4 bases, leaving 8 bases of the junction unmatched. Germline CDR1 is GTSNPN and CDR2 is SVGIG (reference sequence). The CDR3 coding sequence is TGTGCCTGGACCTCGAAGGGACAGGGATATGGCTACACCTTC. Translating gives CAWTSKGQGYGYTF.

The gene calls are TRBV14 and TRBJ2-7; 9 nucleotides agree with TRBD1. After removal of 4 bases from V and 8 bases from J, the junction contained 12 bases not matched to a gene. Germline values: CDR1 SGHDN, CDR2 FVKESK. CDR3 length equals 15 residues. The CDR3 sequence: CASSPSGTGLRKQYF. The CDR3, as DNA: TGTGCCAGCAGCCCTTCCGGGACAGGGCTTCGCAAGCAGTACTTC.

This clone was seen only a few times. This chain connects TRBV19 to TRBJ1-4; D uncertain. Germline V gene lookup returns CDR1 LNHDA and CDR2 SQIVND (reference sequence). Trimming shortened V by 4 bases and J by 11 bases, and 11 bases separated the two germline ends. This CDR3 is built from 12 residues. The CDR3 loop reads CASSNGPGKLFF. The DNA of the CDR3 is TGTGCCAGTAGTAACGGTCCGGGCAAACTGTTTTTT.

As DNA, the CDR3 is TGTGCCAGCAGCCGGGGCACGGATCAGTACTTC. This translates into CASSRGTDQYF. The gene calls are TRBV4-2 and TRBJ2-5; TRBD1 might be the D (5 bases). Germline V gene data show CDR1 as LGHNA and CDR2 as YNFKEQ. The CDR3 is made up of 11 amino acids. With 4 bases removed from V and 11 bases from J, the gap between germline ends came to 11 bases.

This rearrangement joins TRBV7-2 to TRBJ2-5, with a possible D match to TRBD2 (5 bases). In germline, CDR1 is SGHTA, CDR2 FQGNSA. V lost 1 base and J lost 2, with 17 bases in between. This CDR3 spans 17 amino acids. The DNA for the CDR3 is TGTGCCAGCAGCTTAGTTGGTCGCGGGTCCCGGCAAGAGACCCAGTACTTC. The encoded protein is CASSLVGRGSRQETQYF.

The V and J genes are TRBV9 and TRBJ2-2; TRBD1 agrees at 7 bases. This CDR3 spans 16 amino acids. Looked up from germline, CDR1 is SGDLS and CDR2 is YYNGEE. V lost 1 base, J lost 5 bases, and 8 bases stayed unmatched. In nucleotides, the CDR3 is TGTGCCAGCAGCGTATACCCAGGGGGTATAACCGGGGAGCTGTTTTTT. Translation: CASSVYPGGITGELFF.

The chain joins TRBV9 to TRBJ1-3; 7 bases map to TRBD1. This CDR3 region has 14 residues. Germline lookup yields CDR1 SGDLS and CDR2 YYNGEE. The trim removed 0 bases at V and 4 bases at J, leaving 1 base unmatched. CDR3 loop: CASSVGGGGNTIYF. In nucleotides, the CDR3 is TGTGCCAGCAGCGTAGGAGGGGGCGGAAACACCATATATTTT.

This chain uses TRBV6-1 with TRBJ2-3; 7 bases align to TRBD2. The CDR3 consists of 15 residues. With V trimmed by 7 bases and J by 1 base, 8 bases remained unmatched. CDR1 MNHNS and CDR2 SASEGT come from the germline V gene. CDR3 nucleotides: TGTGCCAGCATGTGGCGGGAGTGGCGCACAGATACGCAGTATTTT. Its translation: CASMWREWRTDTQYF.

The rearrangement links TRBV19 to TRBJ2-1; no reliable D call. V lost 1 base, J lost 4 bases, and 11 bases lay in between. The germline CDR1 and CDR2 sequences are LNHDA and SQIVND (reference sequence). The CDR3 loop spans 15 amino acids. DNA for the CDR3: TGTGCCAGTAGTATAGTCCCTCGGAGATACAATGAGCAGTTCTTC. Translating it yields CASSIVPRRYNEQFF.

The J gene is TRBJ1-2, the V gene TRBV27; TRBD1 agrees at 7 bases. There are 14 residues in the CDR3. In germline, CDR1 is MNHEY, CDR2 SMNVEV (reference sequence). The junction had 8 bases not matched to a gene; V was cut back by 5 bases and J by 5 bases. CDR3 protein: CASSERGRGYGYTF. Written as DNA, the CDR3 is TGTGCCAGCAGTGAGAGGGGGCGCGGGTATGGCTACACCTTC.